A selection of T cell receptor beta chains follows, all from one sample in a study of regulatory T cells in long-lasting Graves disease. MiXCR, run by TCRdb on the multiplex PCR reads, gives a single entry per CDR3 protein. Of 500,000 to 700,000 distinct CDR3 sequences listed, roughly 30% are singletons. This material consisted of peripheral blood mononuclear cells (PBMCs), taken when the disease was refractory, from a patient treated with antithyroid drugs. These receptors were obtained from a female donor with Graves disease. CDR3s include the opening cysteine and the closing phenylalanine or tryptophan. A D gene is named only where the DNA matches it firmly. The size field is filled for only some rows; it gives once, few, many or a size class.

V,J,size,D,CDR3,DNA
TRBV15,TRBJ1-1,.,.,CATSSLEGQLNAEAFF,TGTGCCACCAGCAGTTTAGAAGGACAGCTGAACGCTGAAGCTTTCTTT
TRBV2,TRBJ2-2,once,TRBD1,CASSQLTGNAGELFF,TGTGCCAGCAGCCAGCTGACAGGGAACGCCGGGGAGCTGTTTTTT
TRBV6-1,TRBJ1-1,many,.,CASTPRVNTEAFF,TGTGCCAGCACCCCCCGGGTGAACACTGAAGCTTTCTTT
TRBV6-2/TRBV6-3,TRBJ2-2,few,TRBD2,CASSYSSGRTFANTGELFF,TGTGCCAGCAGTTACTCAAGCGGGAGGACGTTCGCGAACACCGGGGAGCTGTTTTTT
TRBV30,TRBJ1-3,.,.,CAWKKSGNTIYF,TGTGCCTGGAAGAAGTCTGGAAACACCATATATTTT
TRBV12-3/TRBV12-4,TRBJ1-4,many,.,CASSLRAKAEKLFF,TGTGCCAGCAGTTTACGGGCAAAAGCCGAAAAACTGTTTTTT
TRBV5-1,TRBJ1-1,.,TRBD1,CASSLDQGGPNTEAFF,TGCGCCAGCAGCTTGGATCAAGGGGGCCCGAACACTGAAGCTTTCTTT
TRBV20-1,TRBJ2-1,.,TRBD2,CSAGGRSYNEQFF,TGCAGTGCGGGAGGGAGAAGCTACAATGAGCAGTTCTTC
TRBV6-2/TRBV6-3,TRBJ2-2,few,.,CATKATNTGELFF,TGTGCCACCAAGGCAACGAACACCGGGGAGCTGTTTTTT
TRBV3-1,TRBJ1-5,.,TRBD1,CASSHGQEGQPQHF,TGTGCCAGCAGCCATGGACAGGAGGGTCAGCCCCAGCATTTT
TRBV19,TRBJ1-5,few,.,CASSIKINQPQHF,TGTGCCAGTAGTATAAAAATCAATCAGCCCCAGCATTTT
TRBV9,TRBJ1-5,.,.,CASSREGGANQPQHF,TGTGCCAGCAGCAGGGAGGGGGGGGCGAATCAGCCCCAGCATTTT
TRBV7-6,TRBJ1-4,many,.,CASSPVYRATNEKLFF,TGTGCCAGCAGCCCTGTATACAGGGCTACTAATGAAAAACTGTTTTTT
TRBV6-2/TRBV6-3,TRBJ1-1,many,.,CASRRDTSNTEAFF,TGTGCCAGCAGGAGGGACACCTCGAACACTGAAGCTTTCTTT
TRBV5-1,TRBJ1-1,.,.,CVSSPTVNTEAFF,TGCGTCAGCAGCCCGACAGTGAACACTGAAGCTTTCTTT
TRBV6-1,TRBJ1-4,few,.,CASRALGGSNEKLFF,TGTGCCAGCAGAGCCCTTGGAGGGTCTAATGAAAAACTGTTTTTT
TRBV7-3,TRBJ1-1,few,TRBD1,CASSGQGLSTEAFF,TGTGCCAGCAGCGGACAGGGTCTCAGCACTGAAGCTTTCTTT
TRBV4-2,TRBJ1-1,.,.,CASSQESRIGNTEAFF,TGTGCCAGCAGTCAAGAATCGAGGATAGGAAACACTGAAGCTTTCTTT
TRBV9,TRBJ2-2,many,.,CASSLLPRDVANTGELFF,TGTGCCAGCAGCCTCCTCCCCAGGGACGTCGCGAACACCGGGGAGCTGTTTTTT
TRBV7-2,TRBJ2-5,few,.,CASSLGEKETQYF,TGTGCCAGCAGCTTAGGCGAGAAAGAGACCCAGTACTTC
TRBV29-1,TRBJ2-5,few,TRBD1,CSVQGGQETQYF,TGCAGCGTACAGGGGGGTCAAGAGACCCAGTACTTC
TRBV10-3,TRBJ2-1,many,TRBD2,CAISETSGRGYNEQFF,TGTGCCATCAGTGAGACTAGCGGGAGGGGCTACAATGAGCAGTTCTTC